The rows below give T cell receptor beta chains drawn from one sample of a study of cytomegalovirus exposure and HLA in healthy donors. This table comes from immunoSEQ multiplex PCR, and its TCRdb copy is limited to in-frame clones, with some not included. Of fewer than 200,000 clones listed, just under 90% are singletons. The sample comprised PBMCs. The receptors originated from a man between 18 and 29 years old in good health and CMV-seropositive. The CDR3 runs from the conserved cysteine through the conserved F or W. The D gene is left open where the match is weak. Rows may omit the clone size; those that give it use once, few, many or a size class.

V	J	D	size	CDR3	DNA
TRBV19	TRBJ1-4	TRBD1	NA	CASGDRGRTNEKLFF	TGTGCCAGTGGGGACAGGGGGAGAACTAATGAAAAACTGTTTTTT
TRBV27	TRBJ2-1	NA	NA	CASRGLEGVPKQFF	TGTGCCAGCAGAGGGCTCGAGGGGGTTCCTAAGCAGTTCTTC
TRBV30	TRBJ2-3	NA	NA	CAWSVGGGADTQYF	TGTGCCTGGAGTGTGGGGGGAGGAGCAGATACGCAGTATTTT
TRBV4-1	TRBJ2-7	TRBD2	NA	CASSQVYLAGTYEQYF	TGCGCCAGCAGCCAAGTTTATCTAGCGGGAACCTACGAGCAGTACTTC
TRBV9	TRBJ2-7	TRBD2	NA	CASSDVTSGRNKASYEQYF	TGTGCCAGCAGCGACGTGACTAGCGGGAGGAATAAAGCGAGCTACGAGCAGTACTTC
TRBV28	TRBJ2-7	NA	NA	CASSLEGPRRDEQYF	TGTGCCAGCAGTTTAGAGGGCCCGCGGCGGGACGAGCAGTACTTC
TRBV6-1	TRBJ1-5	NA	NA	CASSELQPNQPQHF	TGTGCCAGCAGTGAATTACAGCCTAATCAGCCCCAGCATTTT
TRBV18	TRBJ2-2	NA	NA	CASSNSPNTGELFF	TGTGCCAGCTCTAACTCGCCGAACACCGGGGAGCTGTTTTTT
TRBV19	TRBJ2-7	TRBD2	NA	CASSRGLAGGSSYEQYF	TGTGCCAGTAGTCGGGGACTAGCGGGAGGTAGCTCCTACGAGCAGTACTTC
TRBV18	TRBJ2-1	TRBD2	NA	CASSKKVAGTSGIYEQFF	TGTGCCAGCTCAAAAAAGGTGGCCGGGACTAGCGGGATATATGAGCAGTTCTTC
TRBV19	TRBJ2-1	NA	NA	CASTPTVTYNEQFF	TGTGCCAGTACCCCCACAGTGACGTACAATGAGCAGTTCTTC
TRBV18	TRBJ1-1	NA	NA	CASSHGQNTEAFF	TGTGCCAGCTCGCACGGACAGAACACTGAAGCTTTCTTT
TRBV29-1	TRBJ2-1	NA	NA	CSVTTAWSSYNEQFF	TGCAGCGTAACTACGGCCTGGAGCTCCTACAATGAGCAGTTCTTC
TRBV30	TRBJ1-3	TRBD1	NA	CALRTGNRGNTIYF	TGTGCCTTACGGACAGGGAATAGAGGAAACACCATATATTTT
TRBV18	TRBJ2-7	TRBD1	NA	CASSLNRGMPSHEQYF	TGTGCCAGCTCACTGAACAGGGGAATGCCTAGCCACGAGCAGTACTTC
TRBV7-9	TRBJ1-1	TRBD1	NA	CASSVDRGSTEAFF	TGTGCCAGCAGCGTAGACAGGGGATCGACTGAAGCTTTCTTT
TRBV6-5	TRBJ2-2	NA	NA	CASSYGGHPNTGELFF	TGTGCCAGCAGTTACGGCGGCCACCCTAACACCGGGGAGCTGTTTTTT
TRBV6-1	TRBJ2-2	TRBD1	NA	CASRHGTANTGELFF	TGTGCCAGCAGACACGGGACAGCTAACACCGGGGAGCTGTTTTTT
TRBV5-1	TRBJ2-3	TRBD2	once	CASSHGGASGVLGTDTQYF	TGCGCCAGCAGCCACGGTGGGGCTAGCGGGGTACTTGGCACAGATACGCAGTATTTT
TRBV28	TRBJ2-7	TRBD1	few	CASSPRQGAHEQYF	TGTGCCAGCAGTCCCCGACAGGGGGCACACGAGCAGTACTTC
TRBV19	TRBJ1-2	TRBD1	NA	CASKDRAYGYTF	TGTGCCAGCAAGGACAGGGCTTATGGCTACACCTTC
TRBV18	TRBJ1-2	NA	few	CASSPPSRYGYTF	TGTGCCAGCTCACCACCCAGTCGTTATGGCTACACCTTC
TRBV18	TRBJ1-2	NA	few	CASSPPIIRRKNYGYTF	TGTGCCAGCTCACCACCGATTATTCGGAGGAAGAACTATGGCTACACCTTC
TRBV27	TRBJ2-5	NA	NA	CASKLRDSQETQYF	TGTGCCAGCAAACTCCGGGACTCGCAAGAGACCCAGTACTTC
TRBV7-3	TRBJ2-6	NA	NA	CASSWGGGTGANVLTF	TGTGCCAGCAGCTGGGGAGGGGGGACTGGGGCCAACGTCCTGACTTTC
TRBV5-1	TRBJ2-7	TRBD1	NA	CASSLGGQGPYEQYF	TGCGCCAGCAGCTTGGGGGGACAGGGCCCTTACGAGCAGTACTTC
TRBV6-1	TRBJ1-3	NA	NA	CASSEGGLGNTIYF	TGTGCCAGCAGTGAAGGGGGGCTTGGAAACACCATATATTTT
TRBV29-1	TRBJ2-1	NA	once	CSVGPGNIYNEQFF	TGCAGCGTTGGACCCGGGAACATTTACAATGAGCAGTTCTTC
TRBV6-1	TRBJ2-3	TRBD2	NA	CASSDVPGTRTDTQYF	TGTGCCAGCAGTGATGTCCCCGGGACTAGGACAGATACGCAGTATTTT
TRBV7-9	TRBJ2-7	TRBD1	NA	CASSRGQGIHEQYF	TGTGCCAGCAGCCGGGGACAGGGGATCCACGAGCAGTACTTC
TRBV7-9	TRBJ2-7	NA	NA	CASSLSGTLSSYEQYF	TGTGCCAGCAGCTTATCCGGGACTCTGAGCTCCTACGAGCAGTACTTC
TRBV10-3	TRBJ1-2	NA	NA	CAISEPGAGGYTF	TGTGCCATCAGTGAACCAGGGGCGGGTGGCTACACCTTC